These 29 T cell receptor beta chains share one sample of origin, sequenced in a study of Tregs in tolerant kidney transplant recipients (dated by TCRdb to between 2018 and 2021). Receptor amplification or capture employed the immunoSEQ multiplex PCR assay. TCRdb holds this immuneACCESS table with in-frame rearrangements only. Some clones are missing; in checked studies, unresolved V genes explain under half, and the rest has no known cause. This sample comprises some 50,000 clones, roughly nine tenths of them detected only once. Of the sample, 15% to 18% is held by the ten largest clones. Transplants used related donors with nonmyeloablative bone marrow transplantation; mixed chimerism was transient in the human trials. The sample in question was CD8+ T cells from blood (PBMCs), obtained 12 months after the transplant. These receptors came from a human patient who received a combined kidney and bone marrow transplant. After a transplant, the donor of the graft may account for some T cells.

This chain's CDR3 is CASTSGGSAYNEQFF. CDR3 nucleotide sequence: TGTGCCAGTACCTCCGGCGGGAGCGCCTACAATGAGCAGTTCTTC. V is TRBV19 and J is TRBJ2-1, with 7 positions matching TRBD2. J was trimmed by 2 bases and V by 7 bases; bases with no gene match: 8. The CDR3 is 15 amino acids. In germline, CDR1 is LNHDA, CDR2 SQIVND (reference sequence).

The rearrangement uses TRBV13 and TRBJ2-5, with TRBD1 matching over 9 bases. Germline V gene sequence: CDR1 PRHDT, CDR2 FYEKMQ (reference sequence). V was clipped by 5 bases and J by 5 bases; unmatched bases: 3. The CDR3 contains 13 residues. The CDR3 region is CASSPDRGETQYF. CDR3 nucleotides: TGTGCCAGCAGCCCGGACAGGGGTGAGACCCAGTACTTC.

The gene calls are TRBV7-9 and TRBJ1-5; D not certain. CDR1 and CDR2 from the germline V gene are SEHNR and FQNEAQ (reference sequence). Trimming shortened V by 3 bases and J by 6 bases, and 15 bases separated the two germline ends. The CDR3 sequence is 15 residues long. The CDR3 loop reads CASSFYGEAGQPQHF. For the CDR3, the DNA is TGTGCCAGCAGCTTCTACGGGGAGGCCGGTCAGCCCCAGCATTTT.

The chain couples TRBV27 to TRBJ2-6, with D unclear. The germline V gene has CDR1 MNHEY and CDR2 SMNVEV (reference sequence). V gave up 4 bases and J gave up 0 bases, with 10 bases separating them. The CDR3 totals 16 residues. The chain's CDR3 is CASSSTTTSGANVLTF. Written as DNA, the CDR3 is TGTGCCAGCAGTTCCACGACAACCTCTGGGGCCAACGTCCTGACTTTC. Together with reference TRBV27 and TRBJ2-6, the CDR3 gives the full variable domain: EAQVTQNPRYLITVTGKKLTVTCSQNMNHEYMSWYRQDPGLGLRQIYYSMNVEVTDKGDVPEGYKVSRKEKRNFPLILESPSPNQTSLYFCASSSTTTSGANVLTFGAGSRLTVL.

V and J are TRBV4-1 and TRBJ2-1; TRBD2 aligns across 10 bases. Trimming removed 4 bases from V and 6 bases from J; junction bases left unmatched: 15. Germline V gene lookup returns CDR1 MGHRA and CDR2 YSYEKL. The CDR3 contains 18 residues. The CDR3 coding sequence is TGCGCCAGCAGCCCCTACGTCGTTACTAGCGGGACGGGCAATGAGCAGTTCTTC. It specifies CASSPYVVTSGTGNEQFF.

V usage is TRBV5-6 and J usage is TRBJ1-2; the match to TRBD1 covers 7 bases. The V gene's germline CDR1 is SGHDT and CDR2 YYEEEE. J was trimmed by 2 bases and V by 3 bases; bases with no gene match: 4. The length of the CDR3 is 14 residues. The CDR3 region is CASSSGQLNYGYTF. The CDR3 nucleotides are TGTGCCAGCAGCTCGGGACAGCTAAACTATGGCTACACCTTC.

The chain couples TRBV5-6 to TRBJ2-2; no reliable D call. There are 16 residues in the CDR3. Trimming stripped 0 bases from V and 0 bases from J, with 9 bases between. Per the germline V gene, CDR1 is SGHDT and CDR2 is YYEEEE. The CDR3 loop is CASSLGLSANTGELFF. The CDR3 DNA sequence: TGTGCCAGCAGCTTGGGACTTTCCGCGAACACCGGGGAGCTGTTTTTT.

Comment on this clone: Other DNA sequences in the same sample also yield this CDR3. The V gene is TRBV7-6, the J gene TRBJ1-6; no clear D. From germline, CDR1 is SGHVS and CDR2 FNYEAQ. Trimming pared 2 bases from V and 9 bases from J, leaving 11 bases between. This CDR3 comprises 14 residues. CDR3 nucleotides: TGTGCCAGCAGCTTAAACTGGTTTAGTTCACCCCTCCACTTT. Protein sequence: CASSLNWFSSPLHF.

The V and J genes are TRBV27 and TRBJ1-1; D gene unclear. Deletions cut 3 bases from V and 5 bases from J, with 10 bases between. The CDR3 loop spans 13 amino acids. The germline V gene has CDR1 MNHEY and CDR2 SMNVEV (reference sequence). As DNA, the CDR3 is TGTGCCAGCAGTTTTTCAGGCTCTACTGAAGCTTTCTTT. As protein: CASSFSGSTEAFF.

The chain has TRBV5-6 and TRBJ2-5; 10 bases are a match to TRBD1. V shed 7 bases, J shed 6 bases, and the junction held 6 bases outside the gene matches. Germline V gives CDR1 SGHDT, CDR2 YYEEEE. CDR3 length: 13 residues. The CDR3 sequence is CASCRTGGKTQYF. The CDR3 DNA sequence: TGTGCCAGCTGCCGGACAGGGGGAAAGACCCAGTACTTC.

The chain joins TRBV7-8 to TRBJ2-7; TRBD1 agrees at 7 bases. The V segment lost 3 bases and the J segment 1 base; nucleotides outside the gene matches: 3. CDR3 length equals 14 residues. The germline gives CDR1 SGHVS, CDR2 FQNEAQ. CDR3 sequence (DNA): TGTGCCAGCAGCTTCGGGGACAGTTCCTACGAGCAGTACTTC. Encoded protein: CASSFGDSSYEQYF.

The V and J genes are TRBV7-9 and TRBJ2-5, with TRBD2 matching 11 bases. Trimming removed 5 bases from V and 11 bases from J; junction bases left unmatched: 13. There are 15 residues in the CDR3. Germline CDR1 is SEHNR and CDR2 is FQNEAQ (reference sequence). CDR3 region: CASSPTSGSMGEQYF. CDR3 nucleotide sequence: TGTGCCAGCAGCCCCACTAGCGGGAGTATGGGAGAGCAGTACTTC.

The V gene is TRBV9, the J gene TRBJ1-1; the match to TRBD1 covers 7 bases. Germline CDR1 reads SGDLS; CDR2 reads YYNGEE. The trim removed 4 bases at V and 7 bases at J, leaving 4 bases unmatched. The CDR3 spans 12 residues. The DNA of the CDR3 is TGTGCCAGCAGCAAAGGGACAGATGAAGCTTTCTTT. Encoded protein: CASSKGTDEAFF.

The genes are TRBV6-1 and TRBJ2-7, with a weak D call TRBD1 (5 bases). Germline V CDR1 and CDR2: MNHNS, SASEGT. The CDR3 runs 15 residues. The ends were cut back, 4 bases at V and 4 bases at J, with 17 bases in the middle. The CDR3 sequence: CASSAVGRVSYEQYF. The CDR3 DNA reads TGTGCCAGCAGTGCAGTTGGCAGGGTCTCTTACGAGCAGTACTTC.

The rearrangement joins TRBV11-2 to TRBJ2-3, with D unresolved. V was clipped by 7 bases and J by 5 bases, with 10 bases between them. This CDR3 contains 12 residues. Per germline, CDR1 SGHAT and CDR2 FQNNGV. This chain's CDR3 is CASNPLRDTQYF. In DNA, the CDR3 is TGTGCCAGCAACCCCTTGAGAGATACGCAGTATTTT.

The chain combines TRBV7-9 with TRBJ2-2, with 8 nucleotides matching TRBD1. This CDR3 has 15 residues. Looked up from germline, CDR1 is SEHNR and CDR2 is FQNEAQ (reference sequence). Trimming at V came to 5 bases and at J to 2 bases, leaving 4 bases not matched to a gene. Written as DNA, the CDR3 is TGTGCCAGCAGCCCGACAGGGGCCAACACCGGGGAGCTGTTTTTT. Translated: CASSPTGANTGELFF.

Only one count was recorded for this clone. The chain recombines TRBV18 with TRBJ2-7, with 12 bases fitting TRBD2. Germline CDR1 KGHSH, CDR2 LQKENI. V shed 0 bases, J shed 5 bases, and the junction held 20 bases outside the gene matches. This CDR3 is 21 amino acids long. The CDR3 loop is CASSPPLVYWTSGIKGHEQYF. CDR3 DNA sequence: TGTGCCAGCTCACCACCACTCGTGTACTGGACTAGCGGGATCAAGGGACACGAGCAGTACTTC.

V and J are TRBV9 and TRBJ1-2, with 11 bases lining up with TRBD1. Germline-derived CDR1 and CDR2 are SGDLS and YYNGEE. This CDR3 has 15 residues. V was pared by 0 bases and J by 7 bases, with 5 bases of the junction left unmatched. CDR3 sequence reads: CASSVAGQGAFGYTF. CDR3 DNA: TGTGCCAGCAGCGTAGCCGGACAGGGGGCATTTGGCTACACCTTC.

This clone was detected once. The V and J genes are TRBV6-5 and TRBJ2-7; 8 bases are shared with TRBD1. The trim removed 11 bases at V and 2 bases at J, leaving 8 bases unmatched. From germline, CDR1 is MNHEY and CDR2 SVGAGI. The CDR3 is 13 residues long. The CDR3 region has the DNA TGTGCCGGAGGGACAGGTACCACCTACGAGCAGTACTTC. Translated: CAGGTGTTYEQYF.

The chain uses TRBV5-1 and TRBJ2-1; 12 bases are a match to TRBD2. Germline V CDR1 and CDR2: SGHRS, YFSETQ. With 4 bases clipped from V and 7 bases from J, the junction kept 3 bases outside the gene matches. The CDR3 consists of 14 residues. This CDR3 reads CASSPGTSGNEQFF. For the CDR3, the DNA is TGCGCCAGCAGCCCCGGGACTAGCGGGAATGAGCAGTTCTTC.

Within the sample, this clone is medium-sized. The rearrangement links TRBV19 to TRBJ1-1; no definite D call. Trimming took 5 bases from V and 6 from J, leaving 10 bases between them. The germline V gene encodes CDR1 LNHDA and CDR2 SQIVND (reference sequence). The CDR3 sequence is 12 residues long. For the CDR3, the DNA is TGTGCCAGTAGTTACGGGAAAGCTGAAGCTTTCTTT. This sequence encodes CASSYGKAEAFF.

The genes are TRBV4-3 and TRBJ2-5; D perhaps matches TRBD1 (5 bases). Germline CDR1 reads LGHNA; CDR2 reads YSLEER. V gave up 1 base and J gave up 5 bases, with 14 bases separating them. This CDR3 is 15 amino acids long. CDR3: CASSQVQGSGETQYF. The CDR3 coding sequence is TGCGCCAGCAGCCAAGTCCAGGGCTCAGGGGAGACCCAGTACTTC.

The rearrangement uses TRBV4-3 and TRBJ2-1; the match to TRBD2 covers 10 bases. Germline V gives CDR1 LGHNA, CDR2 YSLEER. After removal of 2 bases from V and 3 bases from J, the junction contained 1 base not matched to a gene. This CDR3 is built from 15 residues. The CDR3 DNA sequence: TGCGCCAGCAGCCAATTAGCGGGGGGCTACAATGAGCAGTTCTTC. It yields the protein CASSQLAGGYNEQFF.

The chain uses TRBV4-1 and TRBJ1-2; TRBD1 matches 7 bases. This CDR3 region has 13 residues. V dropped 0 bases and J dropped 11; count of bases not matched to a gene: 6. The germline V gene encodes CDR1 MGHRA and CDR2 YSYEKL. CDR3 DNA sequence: TGCGCCAGCAGCCAAGAAAACAGGGGAAGGTACACCTTC. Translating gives CASSQENRGRYTF.

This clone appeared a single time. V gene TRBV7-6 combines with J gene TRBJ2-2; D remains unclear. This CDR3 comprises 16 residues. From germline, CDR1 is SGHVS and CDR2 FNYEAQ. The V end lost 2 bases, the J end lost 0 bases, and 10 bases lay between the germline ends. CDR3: CASSLLTRSNTGELFF. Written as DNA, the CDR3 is TGTGCCAGCAGCTTACTCACACGCTCGAACACCGGGGAGCTGTTTTTT.

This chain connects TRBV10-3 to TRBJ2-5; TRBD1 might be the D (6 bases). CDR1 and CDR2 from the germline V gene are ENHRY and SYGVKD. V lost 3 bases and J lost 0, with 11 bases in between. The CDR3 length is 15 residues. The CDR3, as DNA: TGTGCCATCAGTGAAGGACAGCGGTACCAAGAGACCCAGTACTTC. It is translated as CAISEGQRYQETQYF.

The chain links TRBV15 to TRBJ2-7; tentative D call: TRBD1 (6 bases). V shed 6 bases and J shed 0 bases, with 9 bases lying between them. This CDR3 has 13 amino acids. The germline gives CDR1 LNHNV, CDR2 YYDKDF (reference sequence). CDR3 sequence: CATSDRSSYEQYF. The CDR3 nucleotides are TGTGCCACCAGTGACAGGAGCTCCTACGAGCAGTACTTC.

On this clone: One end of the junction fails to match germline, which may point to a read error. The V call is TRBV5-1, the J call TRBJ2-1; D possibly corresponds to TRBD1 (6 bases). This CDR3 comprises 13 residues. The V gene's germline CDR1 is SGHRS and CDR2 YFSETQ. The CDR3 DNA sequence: TGCGCCAGCAGCGGCCGGGACAACAATGGGCAGTTCTTC. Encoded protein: CASSGRDNNGQFF.

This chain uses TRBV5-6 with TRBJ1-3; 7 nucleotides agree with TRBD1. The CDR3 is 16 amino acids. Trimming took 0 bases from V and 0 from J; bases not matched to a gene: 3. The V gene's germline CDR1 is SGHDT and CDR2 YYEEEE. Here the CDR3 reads CASSLGQGYSGNTIYF. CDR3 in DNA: TGTGCCAGCAGCTTGGGACAGGGCTACTCTGGAAACACCATATATTTT.